What follows is one T cell receptor beta chain and its context. The CDR3 spans 12 residues. The J segment lost 6 bases and the V segment lost 4 bases, leaving 4 bases of the junction unmatched. Germline CDR1 and CDR2: SGDLS and YYNGEE. The data are from a study of blood T cell repertoires in COVID-19. Background on the study: There were acute and convalescent COVID-19 samples, and they came from the United States, Italy and Spain. The analysed material was cDNA or gDNA that came from T cells, B-cell-depleted T cells, or PBMCs.

Original processing methods: Amplification with reference gene primers provided the estimates of nucleated cell counts. The table came from immunoSEQ multiplex PCR; TCRdb's copy has only in-frame clones and leaves some out. Clonal size and the V and J genes are those of that table, whereas D and trimming came from the DNA. Of about 82,000 clones listed, around 86% were seen once; the top ten hold 44%. Sequenced input: peripheral blood. The source is an older man with acute or convalescent COVID-19. The genes are TRBV9 and TRBJ2-7, with 7 bases lining up with TRBD1. The CDR3 DNA sequence: TGTGCCAGCAGCTCTCACAGGGGCGAGCAGTACTTC. This codes for CASSSHRGEQYF. The variable domain in full, with the rest retrieved from reference TRBV9 and TRBJ2-7, is DSGVTQTPKHLITATGQRVTLRCSPRSGDLSVYWYQQSLDQGLQFLIQYYNGEERAKGNILERFSAQQFPDLHSELNLSSLELGDSALYFCASSSHRGEQYFGPGTRLTVT.